The next 27 T cell receptor beta chains were all read from a single sample in a study of T-cell reconstitution after alpha-beta-depleted transplantation in children. The TCRbeta library incorporated unique molecular identifiers. TCRdb re-called the PCR reads through MiXCR, storing one row per CDR3 protein. The sample lists 65,000 to 90,000 distinct CDR3 sequences; approximately 11% were seen once. This specimen was PBMCs, taken before TCRalphabeta/CD19-depleted stem cell transplant. The receptors here all came from a boy younger than 18 with acute myeloid leukemia, due to receive a stem cell transplant.

The chain carries TRBV6-6 and TRBJ1-4; no firm D call. The CDR3 consists of 13 residues. Germline loops: CDR1 MNHNY, CDR2 SVGAGI (reference sequence). V was cut by 2 bases and J by 7 bases, with 8 bases left in between. The CDR3 DNA follows: TGTGCCAGCAGTTACAGGAGTGGTGAAAAACTGTTTTTT. Its protein product is CASSYRSGEKLFF.

This clonotype was seen many times. The rearrangement joins TRBV5-1 to TRBJ2-1; a possible D gene is TRBD1 (6 bases). The CDR3 runs 14 residues. V lost 8 bases and J 8 bases, leaving 20 bases between the germline ends. Germline CDR1 SGHRS, CDR2 YFSETQ. CDR3 DNA: TGCGCCAGTGTACTGACACAGGGATCAGATGAGCAGTTCTTC. Translated, it gives CASVLTQGSDEQFF.

This clonotype was recorded at least ten times. The V gene is TRBV20-1, the J gene TRBJ2-5; perhaps TRBD1 as D (6 bases). Germline lookup yields CDR1 DFQATT and CDR2 SNEGSKA (reference sequence). The CDR3 contains 11 residues. The V and J ends lost 6 bases and 2 bases respectively, with 7 bases between them. The CDR3 DNA sequence: TGCAGTGCCCAGGGGCAAGAGACCCAGTACTTC. It codes for CSAQGQETQYF.

CDR3 sequence reads: CASSKVGVAGYTF. The CDR3 nucleotides read TGTGCCAGCAGCAAAGTGGGAGTAGCTGGCTACACCTTC. This chain connects TRBV21-1 to TRBJ1-2. TRBV21-1 has pseudogene status. This CDR3 comprises 13 residues.

The gene calls are TRBV23-1 and TRBJ2-7; 8 bases fit TRBD1. TRBV23-1 is recorded as an ORF, its role being uncertain. The length of the CDR3 is 15 residues. The V segment lost 6 bases and the J segment 4 bases; nucleotides outside the gene matches: 11. The CDR3 reads CASSLSGTGPYEQYV. The CDR3, as DNA: TGCGCCAGCAGCTTATCGGGGACAGGACCTTACGAGCAGTACGTC.

This clonotype was seen at least ten times. The V call is TRBV5-1, the J call TRBJ2-1, with D unclear. Trimming cost V 4 bases and J 0 bases, with 11 bases left between them. Germline V CDR1 and CDR2: SGHRS, YFSETQ. The CDR3 is made up of 15 amino acids. The CDR3, as DNA: TGCGCCAGCAGCGAGGACCCCAGCTCCTACAATGAGCAGTTCTTC. Protein product: CASSEDPSSYNEQFF.

Many counts were recorded for this clonotype. The chain joins TRBV7-2 to TRBJ2-2; D is ambiguous. V lost 0 bases and J lost 2, with 7 bases in between. Germline CDR1 is SGHTA and CDR2 is FQGNSA. The CDR3 spans 15 residues. The CDR3 is CASSLANTNTGELFF. The CDR3 nucleotides are TGTGCCAGCAGCTTAGCAAACACCAACACCGGGGAGCTGTTTTTT.

This clonotype was counted many times. The V gene is TRBV20-1, the J gene TRBJ2-7; D remains unclear. With 5 bases removed from V and 3 bases from J, the gap between germline ends came to 14 bases. The CDR3 contains 13 residues. The V gene's germline CDR1 is DFQATT and CDR2 SNEGSKA (reference sequence). The CDR3 is CSAFPETNYEQYF. DNA of the CDR3: TGCAGTGCTTTCCCCGAGACAAACTACGAGCAGTACTTC.

There are many counts of this clonotype. CDR3: CSARPRPPDSPLHF. The CDR3 coding sequence is TGCAGTGCTAGGCCCCGGCCACCCGATTCACCCCTCCACTTT. The V and J genes are TRBV20-1 and TRBJ1-6; D uncertain. V lost 3 bases and J 8 bases, leaving 14 bases between the germline ends. Germline V gives CDR1 DFQATT, CDR2 SNEGSKA (reference sequence). The CDR3 is 14 amino acids.

This clonotype showed up many times. This sequence joins TRBV6-1 and TRBJ2-5; 8 positions agree with TRBD1. The J segment lost 4 bases and the V segment lost 2 bases, leaving 3 bases of the junction unmatched. CDR3 size: 14 residues. Germline loops: CDR1 MNHNS, CDR2 SASEGT. The CDR3 region has the DNA TGTGCCAGCAGTGAAAGGACAGGGCGAGAGACCCAGTACTTC. Translating gives CASSERTGRETQYF.

This clonotype occurred many times. V is TRBV7-3 and J is TRBJ2-1; 12 positions match TRBD1. CDR3 length: 18 residues. V lost 5 bases to trimming and J lost 1 base; unmatched junction nucleotides: 9. In germline, CDR1 is SGHTA, CDR2 FQGTGA. CDR3 residues: CASSIMGQGAGSYNEQFF. In nucleotides, the CDR3 is TGTGCCAGCAGCATTATGGGACAGGGGGCTGGGTCCTACAATGAGCAGTTCTTC.

This clonotype has ten or more counts. The V call is TRBV7-9, the J call TRBJ1-1, with a tentative D call TRBD1 (5 bases). With 4 bases removed from V and 1 base from J, the gap between germline ends came to 7 bases. The CDR3 covers 13 residues. Per germline, CDR1 SEHNR and CDR2 FQNEAQ (reference sequence). CDR3 nucleotides: TGTGCCAGCAGCTCCCAGGGGAACACTGAAGCTTTCTTT. Its protein is CASSSQGNTEAFF.

Regarding this clonotype: This may arise from a read error, as a much more abundant clone is one base away. The J gene is TRBJ2-7, the V gene TRBV5-1; 7 nucleotides line up with TRBD2. Germline CDR1 SGHRS, CDR2 YFSETQ. This CDR3 comprises 14 residues. CDR3 residues: CASSQSTSVHEHYF. DNA of the CDR3: TGCGCCAGCAGCCAAAGTACTAGCGTCCACGAGCATTACTTC.

This clonotype was found many times. The V and J genes are TRBV7-9 and TRBJ2-3; D ambiguous. The germline CDR1 and CDR2 sequences are SEHNR and FQNEAQ (reference sequence). The CDR3 contains 16 residues. Trimming stripped 1 base from V and 1 base from J, with 12 bases between. The DNA of the CDR3 is TGTGCCAGCAGCTTAGTTTCCCCGGACCGCACAGATACGCAGTATTTT. Translated, it gives CASSLVSPDRTDTQYF.

This clonotype was seen more than once but under ten times. The CDR3 does not close with the conserved phenylalanine or tryptophan, likely indicating a read error. The CDR3 loop reads CASSQLEGAKNIQYI. The CDR3 nucleotides read TGTGCCAGCTCGCAGCTCGAGGGAGCCAAAAACATTCAGTACATC. The J gene is TRBJ2-4, the V gene TRBV18; D might be TRBD2 (5 bases). Trimming removed 6 bases from V and 0 bases from J, with 12 bases in between. Germline V gene sequence: CDR1 KGHSH, CDR2 LQKENI. The CDR3 is made up of 15 amino acids.

This clonotype was seen many times. The chain uses TRBV11-2 and TRBJ2-2, with D tentatively TRBD1 (5 bases). Germline V gene data show CDR1 as SGHAT and CDR2 as FQNNGV. The CDR3 totals 16 residues. Trimming left V 2 bases short and J 2 bases short, with 12 bases between. The CDR3: CASSLPAGINTGELFF. CDR3 bases: TGTGCCAGCAGCTTACCGGCAGGGATTAACACCGGGGAGCTGTTTTTT. Full variable domain (missing parts from reference TRBV11-2 and TRBJ2-2): EAGVAQSPRYKIIEKRQSVAFWCNPISGHATLYWYQQILGQGPKLLIQFQNNGVVDDSQLPKDRFSAERLKGVDSTLKIQPAKLEDSAVYLCASSLPAGINTGELFFGEGSRLTVL.

This clonotype was found many times. The CDR3 spells CADRGVDEQFF. The CDR3 coding sequence is TGTGCCGACAGGGGGGTGGATGAGCAGTTCTTC. The V call is TRBV12-3 or TRBV12-4, the J call TRBJ2-1; TRBD1 matches 9 bases. The CDR3 runs to 11 residues. Trimming removed 11 bases from V and 8 bases from J; junction bases left unmatched: 4.

This clonotype occurred many times. The chain employs TRBV5-1 and TRBJ2-5, with TRBD2 matching over 13 bases. The CDR3 contains 19 residues. The germline gives CDR1 SGHRS, CDR2 YFSETQ. V trimming: 4 bases; J trimming: 5 bases; junction bases outside the gene matches: 17. CDR3 loop: CASSANPGLAGETLETQYF. DNA of the CDR3: TGCGCCAGCAGCGCCAACCCAGGACTAGCGGGGGAGACGTTGGAGACCCAGTACTTC.

In its sample, this clonotype was seen many times. The chain uses TRBV10-3 and TRBJ2-7; 7 bases fit TRBD1. Per the germline V gene, CDR1 is ENHRY and CDR2 is SYGVKD. The ends lost 6 bases at V and 4 bases at J; junction bases unmatched: 0. The CDR3 covers 11 residues. The CDR3 region has the DNA TGTGCCATCAGGACAGGGTACGAGCAGTACGTC. Its translation is CAIRTGYEQYV.

This chain connects TRBV20-1 to TRBJ1-6; 7 bases are shared with TRBD1. The length of the CDR3 is 15 residues. Per the germline V gene, CDR1 is DFQATT and CDR2 is SNEGSKA (reference sequence). J was trimmed by 5 bases and V by 0 bases; bases with no gene match: 4. The CDR3 DNA follows: TGCAGTGCTAGAGATCAGGGGACAGATAATTCACCCCTCCACTTT. It yields the protein CSARDQGTDNSPLHF.

This clonotype was seen at least ten times. This rearrangement joins TRBV12-3 or TRBV12-4 to TRBJ2-2; D is ambiguous. The V gene lost 5 bases and the J gene lost 6 bases, with 22 bases spanning the gap. The CDR3 has 17 amino acids. The CDR3 DNA sequence: TGTGCCAGCAGTCCCCACAGATTTAGCCCCCGGCCCGGGGAGCTGTTTTTT. The encoded protein is CASSPHRFSPRPGELFF.

The table lists this clonotype with many counts. The V call is TRBV20-1, the J call TRBJ2-1; 12 bases are shared with TRBD2. The ends lost 3 bases at V and 6 bases at J; junction bases unmatched: 6. Germline CDR1 is DFQATT and CDR2 is SNEGSKA (reference sequence). This CDR3 comprises 15 residues. This CDR3 reads CSASAGLAGSNEQFF. For the CDR3, the DNA is TGCAGTGCTAGTGCCGGACTAGCGGGAAGCAATGAGCAGTTCTTC.

This clonotype was counted ten times or more. This chain links TRBV20-1 with TRBJ2-2; D is unresolved. Germline CDR1 DFQATT, CDR2 SNEGSKA (reference sequence). CDR3 length: 12 amino acids. V was clipped by 1 base and J by 5 bases, with 5 bases between them. CDR3 sequence reads: CSARGGTGELFF. The CDR3 bases are TGCAGTGCTAGAGGGGGAACCGGGGAGCTGTTTTTT.

The rearrangement joins TRBV7-9 to TRBJ2-7; perhaps TRBD1 as D (5 bases). Trimming pared 5 bases from V and 5 bases from J, leaving 13 bases between. This CDR3 is built from 13 residues. The germline V gene encodes CDR1 SEHNR and CDR2 FQNEAQ (reference sequence). DNA of the CDR3: TGTGCCAGCAGCGACAGCTCCTACGACGAGCAGTACTTC. Translation gives CASSDSSYDEQYF.

This clonotype was seen repeatedly, ten times or more. The chain couples TRBV7-2 to TRBJ2-1; 9 bases map to TRBD2. The germline CDR1 and CDR2 sequences are SGHTA and FQGNSA. V lost 6 bases, J lost 4 bases, and 7 bases stayed unmatched. This CDR3 comprises 15 residues. The CDR3 is CASRQKLAGYNEQFF. The CDR3 DNA reads as TGTGCCAGCAGGCAAAAGCTAGCGGGATACAATGAGCAGTTCTTC.

This clonotype has a count of ten or more. This chain connects TRBV29-1 to TRBJ2-7; D is unresolved. Germline V gene sequence: CDR1 SQVTM, CDR2 ANQGSEA. The V and J ends lost 4 bases and 3 bases respectively, with 7 bases between them. This CDR3 has 11 amino acids. Here the CDR3 reads CSVALDYEQYF. CDR3 DNA sequence: TGCAGCGTTGCACTCGACTACGAGCAGTACTTC.

This clonotype showed up many times. The rearrangement joins TRBV5-1 to TRBJ1-2; D call uncertain. CDR1 SGHRS and CDR2 YFSETQ come from the germline V gene. This CDR3 has 15 residues. Deletions cut 4 bases from V and 0 bases from J, with 13 bases between. The CDR3 loop is CASSTGLNTNYGYTF. The CDR3 DNA reads as TGCGCCAGCAGCACTGGACTGAATACTAACTATGGCTACACCTTC.